This entry features one T cell receptor beta chain sequence. Its specificity is unknown. The PCR employed 60 Vbeta primers together with 13 Jbeta primers. Here immunoSEQ multiplex PCR was the method, and the copy in TCRdb shows in-frame clones only, minus some. The sample has 90,000 to 140,000 clones; around 72% are singletons. The sample is drawn from a study of cytomegalovirus exposure and HLA in healthy donors. Study background: Early released data had about 85 million unique TCRs, all coming from HLA-typed donors. Broader study findings: Across HLA loci, a later analysis found differing TCR association rates, with DRB1 most and HLA-C fewest. Presence/absence results assume similar sequencing depth per donor, which may not hold. The study carried out a later analysis of TCR beta sequences. It associated approximately 15,000 of them with specific HLA alleles at a false discovery rate of 0.05.

The CDR3 is 13 amino acids. V was trimmed by 5 bases and J by 12 bases, leaving 20 bases between them. Germline lookup yields CDR1 SGHNT and CDR2 YENEEA. The clonotype comes from a male donor in good health and CMV-seronegative. Sequencing input: PBMCs. The rearrangement links TRBV11-3 to TRBJ2-7, with D perhaps matching TRBD2 (6 bases). The CDR3 nucleotides read TGTGCCAGCAGCGGAGGGGCGACAGTCGCTCGGTACTTC. Translating gives CASSGGATVARYF. The entire variable domain, with the rest obtained from reference TRBV11-3 and TRBJ2-7, is as follows: EAGVVQSPRYKIIEKKQPVAFWCNPISGHNTLYWYLQNLGQGPELLIRYENEEAVDDSQLPKDRFSAERLKGVDSTLKIQPAELGDSAVYLCASSGGATVARYFGPGTRLTVT.